This T cell receptor (beta chain) originates from a study of T-cell memory formation after mild COVID-19. On the study more broadly: In these data, TCR clusters were largely donor specific.

From 5'RACE with constant-segment primers came TCR alpha and TCR beta cDNA libraries that carried sample barcodes and UMIs. TCRdb re-analysed the 5' RACE reads in MiXCR, keeping a single row per CDR3 protein. The table has some 600,000 distinct CDR3 sequences, 15% to 20% seen once. This clonotype was seen a handful of times. Its antigen is currently unknown. Trimming removed 2 bases at V and 0 bases at J, with 5 bases between. The CDR3 has 13 amino acids. Germline V CDR1 and CDR2: DFQATT, SNEGSKA (reference sequence). Study-level points and caveats: Most CD4+ clones that shrank were in CM and EM, while CD8+ ones turned up in EMRA. Memory cells collected pre-infection included some clones that later responded, suggesting cross-reactive memory joined.

The sequencing sample was made of PBMCs or a T cell subset sorted from them (not recorded which). The rearrangement links TRBV20-1 to TRBJ1-3; D not certain. This TCR was recovered from an adult woman who had mild COVID-19 (a few samples of this study predate the infection). Cell type and time point are not known. CDR3 nucleotide sequence: TGCAGTGCTAGAAAGGTCTCTGGAAACACCATATATTTT. Protein product: CSARKVSGNTIYF.